The 17 T cell receptor beta chains in this list originate from one sample, sequenced in a study of monozygotic twins with inflammatory bowel disease. TCRdb re-called the 5' RACE reads and shows each CDR3 protein once, DNA omitted. The repertoire table contains more than 300,000 distinct CDR3 sequences. The specimen sequenced was blood. These receptors originate from a human donor with ulcerative colitis or Crohn's disease, or a healthy co-twin of an affected twin (not recorded which).

This sequence joins TRBV6-2 or TRBV6-3 and TRBJ1-5. The CDR3 is made up of 13 amino acids. CDR1 and CDR2 from the germline V gene are MNHEY and SVGEGT. The CDR3 loop is CASSPMDGQPQHF.

The chain couples TRBV5-1 to TRBJ2-1; TCRdb lists TRBD1, though no DNA is available to test this call. Per germline, CDR1 SGHRS and CDR2 YFSETQ. This CDR3 has 15 residues. The CDR3 loop is CASSLRQIGYNEQFF.

This CDR3 reads CSARDLMAGTGTREQYF. The chain is built from TRBV20-1 and TRBJ2-7; the TCRdb call, TRBD1, lacks DNA for checking. The CDR3 spans 17 residues. The germline V gene encodes CDR1 DFQATT and CDR2 SNEGSKA (reference sequence).

This chain uses TRBV20-1 with TRBJ1-5. Germline-derived CDR1 and CDR2 are DFQATT and SNEGSKA (reference sequence). The CDR3 consists of 13 residues. CDR3 protein: CSARAGGNQPQHF.

The V and J genes are TRBV7-9 and TRBJ2-1; TCRdb picks TRBD1, but there is no DNA to check that call. The CDR3 covers 16 residues. Germline CDR1 is SEHNR and CDR2 is FQNEAQ (reference sequence). CDR3 region: CASSVGPGQGVNEQFF.

The chain employs TRBV28 and TRBJ2-3; TCRdb calls TRBD1, which cannot be checked without DNA. The length of the CDR3 is 15 residues. The V gene's germline CDR1 is MDHEN and CDR2 SYDVKM. CDR3 residues: CASSLWTGGTDTQYF.

This chain uses TRBV12-3 or TRBV12-4 with TRBJ2-1. The CDR3 covers 11 residues. The CDR3 reads CASSSRSEQFF.

The chain links TRBV7-2 to TRBJ2-3. Looked up from germline, CDR1 is SGHTA and CDR2 is FQGNSA. This CDR3 spans 16 amino acids. CDR3: CASSLVIQASTDTQYF. The full variable domain, with the rest looked up from reference TRBV7-2 and TRBJ2-3, is GAGVSQSPSNKVTEKGKDVELRCDPISGHTALYWYRQSLGQGLEFLIYFQGNSAPDKSGLPSDRFSAERTGGSVSTLTIQRTQQEDSAVYLCASSLVIQASTDTQYFGPGTRLTVL.

The chain links TRBV29-1 to TRBJ1-1; TCRdb's D gene call, TRBD1, goes unchecked for lack of DNA. The CDR3 length is 15 residues. Germline CDR1 and CDR2: SQVTM and ANQGSEA. CDR3 amino acids: CSVDGTGTQQTEAFF. The variable domain in full, completed from reference TRBV29-1 and TRBJ1-1, reads SAVISQKPSRDICQRGTSLTIQCQVDSQVTMMFWYRQQPGQSLTLIATANQGSEATYESGFVIDKFPISRPNLTFSTLTVSNMSPEDSSIYLCSVDGTGTQQTEAFFGQGTRLTVV.

This chain links TRBV19 with TRBJ1-2. In germline, CDR1 is LNHDA, CDR2 SQIVND (reference sequence). The CDR3 is made up of 11 amino acids. The CDR3 region is CASNDYYGYTF.

The gene calls are TRBV11-1 and TRBJ2-7; TCRdb calls TRBD1, which cannot be checked without DNA. Germline V gene lookup returns CDR1 SGHAT and CDR2 FQDESV (reference sequence). The CDR3 is 15 amino acids. This CDR3 is CASRSGTGISYEQCF.

The chain uses TRBV24-1 and TRBJ2-2; TCRdb's D gene call, TRBD1, goes unchecked for lack of DNA. The CDR3 spans 14 residues. From germline, CDR1 is KGHDR and CDR2 SFDVKD. CDR3 region: CASQGQANTGELFF.

The V call is TRBV12-5, the J call TRBJ2-3; as DNA is missing, the TRBD1 call by TCRdb cannot be tested. This CDR3 comprises 15 residues. Germline assignment: CDR1 LGHNT and CDR2 FRNRAP. CDR3 sequence: CASGFTGQGVYTQYF.

The chain combines TRBV6-1 with TRBJ1-2. Germline-derived CDR1 and CDR2 are MNHNS and SASEGT. CDR3 length equals 16 residues. CDR3 amino acids: CASSEAIAGLVGGYTF.

This chain links TRBV20-1 with TRBJ2-5. The CDR3 has 12 residues. CDR1 DFQATT and CDR2 SNEGSKA come from the germline V gene (reference sequence). The CDR3 loop is CSARLHSETQYF.

The rearrangement links TRBV20-1 to TRBJ2-5; there is no DNA to check the TCRdb D call of TRBD1. Germline CDR1 reads DFQATT; CDR2 reads SNEGSKA (reference sequence). This CDR3 has 15 residues. CDR3 amino acids: CSASLTGGLGETQYF.

The V and J genes are TRBV7-2 and TRBJ2-3; with no DNA, the TCRdb D assignment of TRBD1 cannot be verified. The CDR3 contains 15 residues. Germline CDR1 reads SGHTA; CDR2 reads FQGNSA. Here the CDR3 reads CASSPQGGQSDTQYF.